A selection of T cell receptor beta chains follows, all from one sample in a study of cytomegalovirus exposure and HLA in healthy donors. The table came from immunoSEQ multiplex PCR; TCRdb's copy has only in-frame clones and leaves some out. The repertoire includes some 120,000 clones, roughly nine tenths of them detected once, and roughly 2% sits in the top ten. Sequencing was carried out using PBMCs. These receptors came from a woman aged 18-29 years in good health and CMV-seronegative. CDR3s include the opening cysteine and the closing phenylalanine or tryptophan. D genes are given only for firm matches. The size of a clone is reported for some rows only, either as once, few or many, or as a class for expanded clones.

CDR3 protein | CDR3 DNA | V gene | clone size | J gene | D gene | CDR3 length
CASRQSRAEETQYF | TGTGCCAGCAGACAGTCCAGGGCGGAAGAGACCCAGTACTTC | TRBV11-3 | - | TRBJ2-5 | - | 14
CASSYGRSYEQYF | TGTGCCAGCAGCTACGGGAGATCCTACGAGCAGTACTTC | TRBV27 | few | TRBJ2-7 | - | 13
CASSLEAFDRAFGTQYF | TGCGCCAGCAGCTTGGAAGCATTCGACAGGGCGTTCGGGACCCAGTACTTC | TRBV5-1 | - | TRBJ2-5 | TRBD1 | 17
CASSDAFAGGSYEQYF | TGTGCCAGCAGTGACGCGTTTGCGGGGGGTTCCTACGAGCAGTACTTC | TRBV2 | - | TRBJ2-7 | TRBD2 | 16
CASSLTGGWYGYTF | TGTGCCAGCAGCTTAACAGGGGGTTGGTATGGCTACACCTTC | TRBV7-8 | - | TRBJ1-2 | TRBD1 | 14
CASSPRDRRDYEQYF | TGTGCCAGCTCACCGCGGGACAGAAGAGACTACGAGCAGTACTTC | TRBV18 | - | TRBJ2-7 | - | 15
CASRIVLGAQETQYF | TGTGCCAGTAGAATCGTCCTAGGCGCCCAAGAGACCCAGTACTTC | TRBV19 | - | TRBJ2-5 | - | 15
CASSQGPGSSSYNEQFF | TGCGCCAGCAGCCAAGGCCCCGGGAGCAGCTCCTACAATGAGCAGTTCTTC | TRBV4-1 | few | TRBJ2-1 | - | 17
CASSNYAGTPSKLRLEQYF | TGTGCCAGCAGCAATTACGCCGGGACTCCGAGCAAACTCCGGCTCGAGCAGTACTTC | TRBV21-1 | few | TRBJ2-7 | - | 19
CASSRGQFSTDTQYF | TGTGCCAGCAGCCGAGGTCAGTTCTCCACAGATACGCAGTATTTT | TRBV28 | - | TRBJ2-3 | - | 15
CASSVGDRSSGNTIYF | TGTGCCAGCAGCGTAGGGGACAGGAGCTCTGGAAACACCATATATTTT | TRBV9 | - | TRBJ1-3 | TRBD1 | 16
CASSLVSPNDEQYF | TGCGCCAGCAGCTTGGTGAGCCCCAACGACGAGCAGTACTTC | TRBV5-1 | - | TRBJ2-7 | - | 14
CASSRRLAGNEQFF | TGTGCCAGCAGCCGCCGACTAGCGGGAAATGAGCAGTTCTTC | TRBV11-3 | once | TRBJ2-1 | TRBD2 | 14
CASSPGLPLNQPQHF | TGCGCCAGCAGCCCCGGACTCCCACTAAATCAGCCCCAGCATTTT | TRBV5-1 | - | TRBJ1-5 | - | 15
CASSDSDYEQYF | TGTGCCAGCAGTGACAGCGATTACGAGCAGTACTTC | TRBV25-1 | - | TRBJ2-7 | - | 12
CASSATGGYGQPQHF | TGTGCCAGCAGTGCGACAGGGGGATATGGTCAGCCCCAGCATTTT | TRBV28 | - | TRBJ1-5 | TRBD1 | 15
CASSSGTGRYEQYF | TGTGCCAGCAGTTCCGGGACAGGGCGCTACGAGCAGTACTTC | TRBV11-3 | - | TRBJ2-7 | TRBD1 | 14
CASTLDSIGEQFF | TGTGCCAGCACCCTCGACAGCATCGGTGAGCAGTTCTTC | TRBV6-1 | - | TRBJ2-1 | - | 13
CASKDSYGYTF | TGTGCCAGCAAGGACAGCTATGGCTACACCTTC | TRBV2 | - | TRBJ1-2 | - | 11
CASGLGTAGAGANVLTF | TGTGCTAGTGGTCTAGGGACAGCAGGTGCTGGGGCCAACGTCCTGACTTTC | TRBV12-5 | - | TRBJ2-6 | TRBD1 | 17
CASSEGDSSYNEQFF | TGTGCCAGCAGTGAGGGGGACAGCTCCTACAATGAGCAGTTCTTC | TRBV25-1 | - | TRBJ2-1 | TRBD1 | 15
CSGIATDTQYF | TGCAGCGGGATAGCTACAGATACGCAGTATTTT | TRBV20-1 | - | TRBJ2-3 | - | 11
CASSLGGNYNEQFF | TGTGCCAGCAGTTTGGGGGGGAACTACAATGAGCAGTTCTTC | TRBV27 | - | TRBJ2-1 | TRBD2 | 14
CASSFSGLSTDTQYF | TGCGCCAGCAGCTTTAGCGGGCTCTCTACGGATACGCAGTATTTT | TRBV10-1 | - | TRBJ2-3 | TRBD2 | 15
CASSPHWIWRGDFNEQFF | TGTGCCAGCTCACCACATTGGATCTGGCGGGGGGATTTCAATGAGCAGTTCTTC | TRBV18 | - | TRBJ2-1 | TRBD2 | 18
CASSQGVAGQETQYF | TGTGCCAGCAGCCAAGGGGTAGCGGGACAAGAGACCCAGTACTTC | TRBV4-2 | - | TRBJ2-5 | TRBD2 | 15
CASSPKRQGYYEQYF | TGTGCCAGCAGCCCAAAGCGCCAGGGGTACTACGAGCAGTACTTC | TRBV11-3 | - | TRBJ2-7 | - | 15